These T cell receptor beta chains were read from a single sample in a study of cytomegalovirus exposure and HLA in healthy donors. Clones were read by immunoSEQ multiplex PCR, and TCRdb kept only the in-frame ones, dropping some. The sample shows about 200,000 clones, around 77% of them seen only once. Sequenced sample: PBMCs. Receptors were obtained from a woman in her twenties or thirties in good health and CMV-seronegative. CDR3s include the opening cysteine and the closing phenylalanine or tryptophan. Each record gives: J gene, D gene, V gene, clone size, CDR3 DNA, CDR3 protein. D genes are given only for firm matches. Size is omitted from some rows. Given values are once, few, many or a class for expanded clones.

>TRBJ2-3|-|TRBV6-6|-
TGTGCCAGCAGTTTAAACATGGGAGGCACAGATACGCAGTATTTT
CASSLNMGGTDTQYF
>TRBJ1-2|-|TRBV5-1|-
TGCGCCAGCAGCCCAGCCTGGGGGCCTAACTATGGCTACACCTTC
CASSPAWGPNYGYTF
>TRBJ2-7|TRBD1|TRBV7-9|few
TGTGCCAGCAGGGACGGGACAGTTGGCTCCTACGAGCAGTACTTC
CASRDGTVGSYEQYF
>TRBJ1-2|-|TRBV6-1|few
TGTGCCAGCAGTGAAGCTAGTGACAGGAACTATGGCTACACCTTC
CASSEASDRNYGYTF
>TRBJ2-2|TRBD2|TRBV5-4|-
TGTGCCAGCAGCGTACGACTAGCGGATAACACCGGGGAGCTGTTTTTT
CASSVRLADNTGELFF
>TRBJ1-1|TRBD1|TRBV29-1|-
TGCAGCGTTCGCGGACAGGGCGGAACTAAGAAGAACACTGAAGCTTTCTTT
CSVRGQGGTKKNTEAFF
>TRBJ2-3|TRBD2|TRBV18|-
TGTGCCAGCTTACCGGGAGGGACAACAGATACGCAGTATTTT
CASLPGGTTDTQYF
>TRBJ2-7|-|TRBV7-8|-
TGTGCCAGCAGCCCCGCCTACGAGCAGTACTTC
CASSPAYEQYF
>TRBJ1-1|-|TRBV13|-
TGTGCCAGCAGCTTAGAAGGTCGGGGTGAAGCTTTCTTT
CASSLEGRGEAFF
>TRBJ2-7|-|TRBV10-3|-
TGTGCCATCAGTGAGTCGCAGGGTGGATCGTCGTCGCGCGTATACGAGCAGTACTTC
CAISESQGGSSSRVYEQYF